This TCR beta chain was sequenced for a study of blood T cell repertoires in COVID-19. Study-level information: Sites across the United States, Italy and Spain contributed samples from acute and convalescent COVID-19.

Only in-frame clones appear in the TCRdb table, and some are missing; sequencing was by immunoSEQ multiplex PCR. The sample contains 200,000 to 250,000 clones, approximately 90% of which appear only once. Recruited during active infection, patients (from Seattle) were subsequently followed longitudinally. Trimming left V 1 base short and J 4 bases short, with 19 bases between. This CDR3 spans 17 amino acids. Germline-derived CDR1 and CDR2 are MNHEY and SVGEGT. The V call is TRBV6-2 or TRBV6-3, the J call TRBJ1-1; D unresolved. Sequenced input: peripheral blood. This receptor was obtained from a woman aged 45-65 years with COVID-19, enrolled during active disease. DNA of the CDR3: TGTGCCAGCAGTTACTACGGACTTATCGTCCTTGTCACTGAAGCTTTCTTT. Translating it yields CASSYYGLIVLVTEAFF.